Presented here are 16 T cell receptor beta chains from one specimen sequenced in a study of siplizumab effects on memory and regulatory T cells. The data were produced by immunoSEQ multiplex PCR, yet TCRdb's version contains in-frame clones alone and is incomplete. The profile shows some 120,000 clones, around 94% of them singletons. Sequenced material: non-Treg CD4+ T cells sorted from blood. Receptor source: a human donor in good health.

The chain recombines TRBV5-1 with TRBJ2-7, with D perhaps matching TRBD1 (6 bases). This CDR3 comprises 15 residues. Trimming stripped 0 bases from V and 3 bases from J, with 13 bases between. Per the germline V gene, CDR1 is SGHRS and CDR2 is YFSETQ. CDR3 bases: TGCGCCAGCAGCTTGGGGTACAGGGCTGACTACGAGCAGTACTTC. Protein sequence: CASSLGYRADYEQYF.

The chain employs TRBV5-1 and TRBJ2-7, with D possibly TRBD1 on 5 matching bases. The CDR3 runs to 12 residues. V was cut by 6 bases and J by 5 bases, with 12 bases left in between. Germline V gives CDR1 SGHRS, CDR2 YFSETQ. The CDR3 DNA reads TGCGCCAGCACCAGGGAAGGGGACGAGCAGTACTTC. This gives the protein CASTREGDEQYF.

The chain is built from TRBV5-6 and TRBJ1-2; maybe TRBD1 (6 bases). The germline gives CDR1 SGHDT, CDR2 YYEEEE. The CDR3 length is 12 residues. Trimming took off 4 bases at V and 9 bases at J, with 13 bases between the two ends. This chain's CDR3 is CASSPDSGSYTF. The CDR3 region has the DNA TGTGCCAGCAGCCCGGACAGTGGTAGCTACACCTTC.

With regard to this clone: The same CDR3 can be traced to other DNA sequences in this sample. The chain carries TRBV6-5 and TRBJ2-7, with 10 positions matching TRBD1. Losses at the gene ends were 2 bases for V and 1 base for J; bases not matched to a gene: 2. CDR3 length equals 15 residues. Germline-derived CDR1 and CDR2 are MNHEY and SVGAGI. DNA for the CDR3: TGTGCCAGCAGTTACCGGGACAGGGGATCCTACGAGCAGTACTTC. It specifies CASSYRDRGSYEQYF.

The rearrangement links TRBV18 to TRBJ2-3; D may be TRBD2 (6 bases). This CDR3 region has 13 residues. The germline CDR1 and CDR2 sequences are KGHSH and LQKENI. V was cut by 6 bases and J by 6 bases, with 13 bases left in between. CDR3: CASSLGREDTQYF. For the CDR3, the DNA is TGTGCCAGCTCCCTCGGGAGAGAGGATACGCAGTATTTT.

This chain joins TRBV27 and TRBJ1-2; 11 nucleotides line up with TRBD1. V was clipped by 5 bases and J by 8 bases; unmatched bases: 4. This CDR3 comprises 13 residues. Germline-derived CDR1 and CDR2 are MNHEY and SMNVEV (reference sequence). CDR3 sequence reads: CASSDRTGGGYTF. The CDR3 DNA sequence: TGTGCCAGCAGTGACCGGACAGGGGGCGGCTACACCTTC.

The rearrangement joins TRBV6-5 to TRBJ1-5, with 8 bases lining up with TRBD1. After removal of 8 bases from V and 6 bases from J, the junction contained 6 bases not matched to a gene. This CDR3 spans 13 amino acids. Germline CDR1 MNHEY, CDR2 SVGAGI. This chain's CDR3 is CASARGLGQPQHF. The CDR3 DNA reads TGTGCCAGCGCCAGGGGGCTCGGTCAGCCCCAGCATTTT.

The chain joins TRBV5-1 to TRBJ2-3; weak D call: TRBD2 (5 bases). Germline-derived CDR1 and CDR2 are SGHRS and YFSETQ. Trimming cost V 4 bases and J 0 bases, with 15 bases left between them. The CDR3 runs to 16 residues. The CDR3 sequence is CASSRVGDLSTDTQYF. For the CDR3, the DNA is TGCGCCAGCAGCAGAGTCGGGGATCTTAGCACAGATACGCAGTATTTT. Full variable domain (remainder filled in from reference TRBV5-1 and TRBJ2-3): KAGVTQTPRYLIKTRGQQVTLSCSPISGHRSVSWYQQTPGQGLQFLFEYFSETQRNKGNFPGRFSGRQFSNSRSEMNVSTLELGDSALYLCASSRVGDLSTDTQYFGPGTRLTVL.

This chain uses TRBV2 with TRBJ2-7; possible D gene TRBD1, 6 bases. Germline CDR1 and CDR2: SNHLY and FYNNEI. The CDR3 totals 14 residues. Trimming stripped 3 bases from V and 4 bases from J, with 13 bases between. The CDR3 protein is CASSEQGRGYEQYF. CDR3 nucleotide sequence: TGTGCCAGCAGTGAGCAGGGGCGCGGGTACGAGCAGTACTTC.

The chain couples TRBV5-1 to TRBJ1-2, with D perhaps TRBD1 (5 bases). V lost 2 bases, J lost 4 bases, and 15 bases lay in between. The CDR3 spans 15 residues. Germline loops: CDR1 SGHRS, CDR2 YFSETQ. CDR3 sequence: CASSFSPGSLYGYTF. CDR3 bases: TGCGCCAGCAGCTTTAGTCCAGGGTCTCTCTATGGCTACACCTTC.

For the CDR3, the DNA is TGTGCCAGCAGCGTCGGAAATTCCCCTCCTAATTCACCCCTCCACTTT. It is translated as CASSVGNSPPNSPLHF. V gene TRBV9 combines with J gene TRBJ1-6; D is uncertain. This CDR3 spans 16 amino acids. The V gene lost 2 bases and the J gene lost 6 bases, with 15 bases spanning the gap. Germline V lookup: CDR1 SGDLS, CDR2 YYNGEE.

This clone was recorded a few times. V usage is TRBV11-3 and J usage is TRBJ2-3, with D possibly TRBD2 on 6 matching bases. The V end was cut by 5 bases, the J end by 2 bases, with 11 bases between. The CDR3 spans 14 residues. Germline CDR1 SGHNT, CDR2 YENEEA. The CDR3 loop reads CASSPGEPTDTQYF. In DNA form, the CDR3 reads TGTGCCAGCAGCCCGGGGGAACCCACAGATACGCAGTATTTT.

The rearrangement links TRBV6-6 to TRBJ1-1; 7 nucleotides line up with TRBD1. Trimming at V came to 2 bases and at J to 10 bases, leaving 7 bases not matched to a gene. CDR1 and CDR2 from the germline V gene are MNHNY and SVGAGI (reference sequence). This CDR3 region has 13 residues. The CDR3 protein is CASSYRENRGAFF. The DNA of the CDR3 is TGTGCCAGCAGTTACCGGGAAAACAGGGGAGCTTTCTTT.

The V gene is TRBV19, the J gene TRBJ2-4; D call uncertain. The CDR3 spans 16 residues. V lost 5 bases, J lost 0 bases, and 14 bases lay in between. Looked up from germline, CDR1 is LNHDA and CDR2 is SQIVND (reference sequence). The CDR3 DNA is TGTGCCAGTAGTGACCCAGAGACCCTAGCCAAAAACATTCAGTACTTC. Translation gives CASSDPETLAKNIQYF.

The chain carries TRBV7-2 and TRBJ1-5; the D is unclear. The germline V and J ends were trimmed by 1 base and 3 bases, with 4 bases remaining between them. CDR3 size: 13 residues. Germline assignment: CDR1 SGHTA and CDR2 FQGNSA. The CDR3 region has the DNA TGTGCCAGCAGCTTAGGTCCCAATCAGCCCCAGCATTTT. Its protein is CASSLGPNQPQHF.

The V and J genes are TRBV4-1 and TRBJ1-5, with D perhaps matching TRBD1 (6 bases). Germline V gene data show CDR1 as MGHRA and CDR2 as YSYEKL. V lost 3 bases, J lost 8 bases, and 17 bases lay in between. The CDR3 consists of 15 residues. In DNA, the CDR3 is TGCGCCAGCAGCCAGTTACAGGGTACGAGCAAGCCCCAGCATTTT. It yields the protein CASSQLQGTSKPQHF.